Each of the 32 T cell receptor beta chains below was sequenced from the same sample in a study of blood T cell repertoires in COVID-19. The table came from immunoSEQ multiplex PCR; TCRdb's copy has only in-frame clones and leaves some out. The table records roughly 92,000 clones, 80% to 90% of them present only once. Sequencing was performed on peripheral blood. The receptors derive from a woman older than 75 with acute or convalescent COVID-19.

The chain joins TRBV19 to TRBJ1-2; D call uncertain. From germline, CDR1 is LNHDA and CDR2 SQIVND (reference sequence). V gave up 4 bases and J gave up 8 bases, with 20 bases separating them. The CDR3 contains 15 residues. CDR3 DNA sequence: TGTGCCAGTAGTAGTAGATGGGAGGACGACCGGGGCTACACCTTC. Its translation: CASSSRWEDDRGYTF. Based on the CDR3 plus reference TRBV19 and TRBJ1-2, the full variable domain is DGGITQSPKYLFRKEGQNVTLSCEQNLNHDAMYWYRQDPGQGLRLIYYSQIVNDFQKGDIAEGYSVSREKKESFPLTVTSAQKNPTAFYLCASSSRWEDDRGYTFGSGTRLTVV.

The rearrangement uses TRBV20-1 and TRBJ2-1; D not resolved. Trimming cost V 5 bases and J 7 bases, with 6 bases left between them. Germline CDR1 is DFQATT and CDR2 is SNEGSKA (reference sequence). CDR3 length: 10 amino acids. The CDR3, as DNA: TGCAGTGCTCCCAAAAATGAGCAGTTCTTC. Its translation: CSAPKNEQFF.

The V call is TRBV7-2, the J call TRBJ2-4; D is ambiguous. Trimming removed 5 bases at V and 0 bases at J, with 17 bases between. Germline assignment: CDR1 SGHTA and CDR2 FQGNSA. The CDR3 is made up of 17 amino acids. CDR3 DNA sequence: TGTGCCAGCAGCGAACACCCAGGCTCCTCAGCCAAAAACATTCAGTACTTC. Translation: CASSEHPGSSAKNIQYF.

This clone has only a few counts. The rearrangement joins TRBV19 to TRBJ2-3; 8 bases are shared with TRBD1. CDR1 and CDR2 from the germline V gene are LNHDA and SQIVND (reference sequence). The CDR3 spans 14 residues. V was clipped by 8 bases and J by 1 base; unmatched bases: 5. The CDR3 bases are TGTGCCAGTCAAATGGACAGGGGCACAGATACGCAGTATTTT. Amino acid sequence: CASQMDRGTDTQYF.

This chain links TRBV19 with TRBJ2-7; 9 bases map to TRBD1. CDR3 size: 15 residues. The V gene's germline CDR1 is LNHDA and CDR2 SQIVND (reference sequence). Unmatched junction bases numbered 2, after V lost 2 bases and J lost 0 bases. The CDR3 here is CASSILGQGSYEQYF. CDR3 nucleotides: TGTGCCAGTAGTATATTGGGACAGGGCTCCTACGAGCAGTACTTC.

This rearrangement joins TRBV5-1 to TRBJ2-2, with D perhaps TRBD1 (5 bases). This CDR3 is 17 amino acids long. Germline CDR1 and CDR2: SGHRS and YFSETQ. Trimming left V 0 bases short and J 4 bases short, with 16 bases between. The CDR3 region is CASSLAAGMPITGELFF. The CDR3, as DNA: TGCGCCAGCAGCTTGGCAGCAGGGATGCCTATCACCGGGGAGCTGTTTTTT.

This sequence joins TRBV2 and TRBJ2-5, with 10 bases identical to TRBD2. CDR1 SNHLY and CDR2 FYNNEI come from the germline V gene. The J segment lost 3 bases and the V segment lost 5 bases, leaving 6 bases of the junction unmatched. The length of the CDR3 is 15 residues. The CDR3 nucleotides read TGTGCCAGCAGTACGGGACTAGCGAGAGAAGAGACCCAGTACTTC. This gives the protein CASSTGLAREETQYF.

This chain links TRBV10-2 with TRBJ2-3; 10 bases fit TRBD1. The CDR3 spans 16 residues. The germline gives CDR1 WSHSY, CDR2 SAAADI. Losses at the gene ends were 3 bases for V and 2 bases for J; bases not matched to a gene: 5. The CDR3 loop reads CASSETGQGFTDTQYF. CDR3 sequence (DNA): TGCGCCAGCAGTGAAACGGGACAGGGGTTCACAGATACGCAGTATTTT.

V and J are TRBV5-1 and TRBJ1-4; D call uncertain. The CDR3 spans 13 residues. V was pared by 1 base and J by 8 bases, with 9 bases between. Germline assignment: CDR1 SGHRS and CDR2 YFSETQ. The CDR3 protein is CASSLSGLEKLFF. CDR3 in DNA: TGCGCCAGCAGCTTGTCGGGGTTGGAAAAACTGTTTTTT.

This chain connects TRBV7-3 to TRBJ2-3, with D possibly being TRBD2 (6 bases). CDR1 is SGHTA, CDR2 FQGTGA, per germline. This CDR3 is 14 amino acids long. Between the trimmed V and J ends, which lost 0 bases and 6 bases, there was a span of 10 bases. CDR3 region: CASSLTGSRDTQYF. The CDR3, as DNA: TGTGCCAGCAGCTTAACCGGGAGCCGCGATACGCAGTATTTT. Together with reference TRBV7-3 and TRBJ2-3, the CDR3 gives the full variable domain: GAGVSQTPSNKVTEKGKYVELRCDPISGHTALYWYRQSLGQGPEFLIYFQGTGAADDSGLPNDRFFAVRPEGSVSTLKIQRTERGDSAVYLCASSLTGSRDTQYFGPGTRLTVL.

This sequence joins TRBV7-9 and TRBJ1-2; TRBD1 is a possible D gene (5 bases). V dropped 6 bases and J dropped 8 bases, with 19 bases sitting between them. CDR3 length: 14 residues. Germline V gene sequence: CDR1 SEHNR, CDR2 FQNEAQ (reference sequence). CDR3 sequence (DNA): TGTGCCAGCAGTGCAACCGGGGGTTTGGGAGGCTACACCTTC. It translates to CASSATGGLGGYTF.

This CDR3 is CASSNTGTIYMAYF. Written as DNA, the CDR3 is TGTGCCAGCAGTAACACCGGGACAATCTATATGGCGTACTTC. The chain employs TRBV28 and TRBJ2-7, with D tentatively TRBD1 (6 bases). From germline, CDR1 is MDHEN and CDR2 SYDVKM. This CDR3 is 14 amino acids long. Between the trimmed V and J ends, which lost 5 bases and 12 bases, there was a span of 23 bases.

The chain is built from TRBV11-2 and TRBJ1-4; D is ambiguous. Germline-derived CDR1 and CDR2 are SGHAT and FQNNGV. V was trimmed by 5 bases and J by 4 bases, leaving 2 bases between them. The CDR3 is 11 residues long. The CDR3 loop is CASSHNEKLFF. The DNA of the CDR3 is TGTGCCAGCAGCCATAATGAAAAACTGTTTTTT.

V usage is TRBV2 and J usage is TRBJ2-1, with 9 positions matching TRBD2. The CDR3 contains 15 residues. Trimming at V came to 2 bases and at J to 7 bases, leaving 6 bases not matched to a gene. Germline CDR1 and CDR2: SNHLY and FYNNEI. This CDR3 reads CASSERASGANEQFF. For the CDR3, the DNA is TGTGCCAGCAGTGAAAGGGCTAGCGGGGCGAATGAGCAGTTCTTC.

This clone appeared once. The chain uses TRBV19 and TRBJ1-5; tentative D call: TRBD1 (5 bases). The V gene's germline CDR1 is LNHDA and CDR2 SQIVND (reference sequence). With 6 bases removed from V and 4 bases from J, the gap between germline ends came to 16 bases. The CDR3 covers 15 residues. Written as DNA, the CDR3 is TGTGCCAGTAGCCAGGGATTTCCAATGAATCAGCCCCAGCATTTT. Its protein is CASSQGFPMNQPQHF.

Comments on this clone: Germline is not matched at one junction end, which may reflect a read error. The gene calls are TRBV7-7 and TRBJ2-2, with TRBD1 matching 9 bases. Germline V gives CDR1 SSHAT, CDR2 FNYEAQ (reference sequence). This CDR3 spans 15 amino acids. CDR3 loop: CASSPGTGRTGELFF. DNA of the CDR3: TGTGCTAGCAGCCCCGGGACAGGGAGAACCGGGGAGCTGTTTTTT.

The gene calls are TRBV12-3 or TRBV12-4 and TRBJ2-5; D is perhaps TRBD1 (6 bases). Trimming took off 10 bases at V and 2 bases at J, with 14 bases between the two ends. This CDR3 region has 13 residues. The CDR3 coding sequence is TGTGCCACTTCACGGGACACTCAAGAGACCCAGTACTTC. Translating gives CATSRDTQETQYF.

CDR3 DNA: TGTGCCAGCAGTGAAACCCCCACTCCTGCGCAGTATTTT. Its protein product is CASSETPTPAQYF. The V gene is TRBV6-1, the J gene TRBJ2-3; no reliable D call. This CDR3 has 13 amino acids. Trimming took 2 bases from V and 10 from J, leaving 13 bases between them. Germline V gives CDR1 MNHNS, CDR2 SASEGT.

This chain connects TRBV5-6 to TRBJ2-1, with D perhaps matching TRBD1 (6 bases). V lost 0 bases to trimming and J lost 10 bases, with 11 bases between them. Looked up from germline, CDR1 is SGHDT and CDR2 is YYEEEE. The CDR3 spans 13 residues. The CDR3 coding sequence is TGTGCCAGCAGCTTGGGAGTGGGGACAGAGCAGTTCTTC. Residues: CASSLGVGTEQFF.

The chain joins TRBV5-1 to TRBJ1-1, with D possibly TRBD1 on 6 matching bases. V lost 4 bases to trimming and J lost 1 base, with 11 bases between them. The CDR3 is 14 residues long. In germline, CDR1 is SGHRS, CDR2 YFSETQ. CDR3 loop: CASSAKQGNTEAFF. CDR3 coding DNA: TGCGCCAGCAGCGCGAAACAGGGGAACACTGAAGCTTTCTTT.

In DNA, the CDR3 is TGTGCTAGTGGCGGGGAAGCGGGCTCTGGAGATACGCAGTATTTT. Its translation: CASGGEAGSGDTQYF. The gene calls are TRBV12-5 and TRBJ2-3, with D perhaps matching TRBD2 (6 bases). Trimming left V 6 bases short and J 5 bases short, with 18 bases between. The CDR3 contains 15 residues. Germline assignment: CDR1 LGHNT and CDR2 FRNRAP.

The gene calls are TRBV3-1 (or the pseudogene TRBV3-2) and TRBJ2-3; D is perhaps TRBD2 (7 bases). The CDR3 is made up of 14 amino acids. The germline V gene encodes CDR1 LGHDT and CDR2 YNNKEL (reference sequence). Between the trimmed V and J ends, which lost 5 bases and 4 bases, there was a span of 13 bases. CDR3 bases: TGTGCCAGCAGCAGGGCGGGGGCCCCAGATACGCAGTATTTT. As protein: CASSRAGAPDTQYF.

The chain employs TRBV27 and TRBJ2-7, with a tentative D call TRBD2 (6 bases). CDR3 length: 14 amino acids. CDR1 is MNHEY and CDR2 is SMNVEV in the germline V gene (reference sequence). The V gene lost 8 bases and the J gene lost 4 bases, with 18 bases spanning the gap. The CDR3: CASRGGGARYEQYF. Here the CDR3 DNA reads TGTGCCAGCCGAGGTGGAGGGGCGCGATACGAGCAGTACTTC.

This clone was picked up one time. The CDR3 nucleotides are TGTGCCAGCAGCGGAGCGCATAGCGATGAGCAGTTCTTC. The encoded protein is CASSGAHSDEQFF. The rearrangement joins TRBV28 to TRBJ2-1, with D possibly being TRBD2 (5 bases). The germline V gene encodes CDR1 MDHEN and CDR2 SYDVKM. V gave up 6 bases and J gave up 8 bases, with 14 bases separating them. The CDR3 length is 13 residues. Complete variable domain (other parts from reference TRBV28 and TRBJ2-1): DVKVTQSSRYLVKRTGEKVFLECVQDMDHENMFWYRQDPGLGLRLIYFSYDVKMKEKGDIPEGYSVSREKKERFSLILESASTNQTSMYLCASSGAHSDEQFFGPGTRLTVL.

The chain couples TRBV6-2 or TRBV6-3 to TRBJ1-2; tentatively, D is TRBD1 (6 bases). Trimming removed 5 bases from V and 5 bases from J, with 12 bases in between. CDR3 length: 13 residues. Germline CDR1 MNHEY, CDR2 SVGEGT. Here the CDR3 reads CASSPGHLYGYTF. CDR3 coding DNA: TGTGCCAGCAGTCCGGGACACCTTTATGGCTACACCTTC.

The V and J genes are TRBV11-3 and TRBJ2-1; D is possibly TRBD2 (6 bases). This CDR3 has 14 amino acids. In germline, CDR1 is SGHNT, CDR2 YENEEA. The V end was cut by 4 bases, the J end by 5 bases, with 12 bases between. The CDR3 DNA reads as TGTGCCAGCAGCTCTAGCGCACTCCACAATGAGCAGTTCTTC. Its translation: CASSSSALHNEQFF.

The CDR3 region has the DNA TGTGCCAGCAGCTATGGAGGCTTTATCGTTCGAGCCGGGGAGCTGTTTTTT. The encoded protein is CASSYGGFIVRAGELFF. The genes are TRBV5-5 and TRBJ2-2; D may be TRBD2 (5 bases). The CDR3 covers 17 residues. Germline CDR1 and CDR2: SGHKS and YYEKEE (reference sequence). The V and J ends lost 3 bases and 6 bases respectively, with 21 bases between them.

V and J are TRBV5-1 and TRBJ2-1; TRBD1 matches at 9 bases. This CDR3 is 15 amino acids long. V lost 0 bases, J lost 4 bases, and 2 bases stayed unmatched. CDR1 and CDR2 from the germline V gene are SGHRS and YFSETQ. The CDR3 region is CASSLEGTGYNEQFF. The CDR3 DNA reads TGCGCCAGCAGCTTGGAAGGGACAGGGTACAATGAGCAGTTCTTC. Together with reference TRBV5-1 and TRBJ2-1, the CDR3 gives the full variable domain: KAGVTQTPRYLIKTRGQQVTLSCSPISGHRSVSWYQQTPGQGLQFLFEYFSETQRNKGNFPGRFSGRQFSNSRSEMNVSTLELGDSALYLCASSLEGTGYNEQFFGPGTRLTVL.

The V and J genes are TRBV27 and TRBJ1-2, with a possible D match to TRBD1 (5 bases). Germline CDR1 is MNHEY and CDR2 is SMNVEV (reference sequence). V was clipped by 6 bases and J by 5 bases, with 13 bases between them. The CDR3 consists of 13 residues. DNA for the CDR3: TGTGCCAGCAGGGGGGGGAGGCAGTATGGCTACACCTTC. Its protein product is CASRGGRQYGYTF.

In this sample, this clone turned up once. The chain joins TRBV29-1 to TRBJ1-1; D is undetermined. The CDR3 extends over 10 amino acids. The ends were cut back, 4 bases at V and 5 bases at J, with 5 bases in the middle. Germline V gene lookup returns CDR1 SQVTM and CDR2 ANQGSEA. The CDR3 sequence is CSVGETEAFF. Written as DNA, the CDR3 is TGCAGCGTTGGGGAGACTGAAGCTTTCTTT.

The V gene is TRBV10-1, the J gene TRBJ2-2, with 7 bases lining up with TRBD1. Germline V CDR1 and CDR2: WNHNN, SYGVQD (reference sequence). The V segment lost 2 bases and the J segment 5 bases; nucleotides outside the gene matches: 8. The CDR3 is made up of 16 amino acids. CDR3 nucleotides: TGCGCCAGCAGTGAGACCGACAGGGCGGAAACCGGGGAGCTGTTTTTT. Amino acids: CASSETDRAETGELFF.

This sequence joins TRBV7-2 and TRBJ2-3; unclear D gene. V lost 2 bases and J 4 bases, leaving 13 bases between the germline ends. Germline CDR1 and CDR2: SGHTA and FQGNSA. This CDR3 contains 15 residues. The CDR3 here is CASSLSTQVADTQYF. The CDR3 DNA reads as TGTGCCAGCAGCTTAAGCACTCAGGTGGCAGATACGCAGTATTTT.